The 32 T cell receptor beta chains listed next were all sequenced from one sample in a study of T cells in Graves' hyperthyroidism and ophthalmopathy. Amplification of TCR beta CDR3 regions was performed using RNA transcripts as template. Initially, a first-round RT-PCR of the TCR CDR3 employed the HTBI primer set. TCRdb passed the multiplex PCR reads through MiXCR, listing each CDR3 protein once. The data contain more than 550,000 distinct CDR3 sequences, 15% to 20% of them singletons. The specimen was blood. The receptors were gathered from a man aged 45-65 years with Graves' hyperthyroidism.

This clonotype was picked up many times. The CDR3: CASRGQDLAYEQYF. The CDR3 coding sequence is TGTGCCAGCAGGGGACAGGACTTGGCCTACGAGCAGTACTTC. V and J are TRBV2 and TRBJ2-7; 8 bases align to TRBD1. The germline gives CDR1 SNHLY, CDR2 FYNNEI. The CDR3 has 14 residues. V shed 6 bases and J 2 bases; nucleotides not matched to a gene: 6.

J is TRBJ1-2 and V is TRBV29-1; no firm D call. There are 15 residues in the CDR3. In germline, CDR1 is SQVTM, CDR2 ANQGSEA. V was trimmed by 1 base and J by 1 base, leaving 13 bases between them. In nucleotides, the CDR3 is TGCAGCGTTGAAGCCCCATTGAAACATAACTATGGCTACACCTTC. Translation gives CSVEAPLKHNYGYTF.

This clonotype was found many times. The rearrangement links TRBV30 to TRBJ2-5; 7 bases match TRBD1. The CDR3 runs to 13 residues. Germline-derived CDR1 and CDR2 are GTSNPN and SVGIG (reference sequence). After removal of 0 bases from V and 6 bases from J, the junction contained 4 bases not matched to a gene. CDR3 protein: CAWSVKGAKTQYF. For the CDR3, the DNA is TGTGCCTGGAGTGTAAAGGGGGCAAAGACCCAGTACTTC.

The chain carries TRBV6-2 or TRBV6-3 and TRBJ2-7; TRBD2 matches 11 bases. Germline CDR1 and CDR2: MNHEY and SVGEGT. CDR3 size: 17 residues. Germline trimming cut 2 bases from V and 4 bases from J; bases unmatched to any gene: 10. The CDR3 loop is CASSYATTSGIQYEQYF. For the CDR3, the DNA is TGTGCCAGCAGTTACGCGACGACTAGCGGGATTCAATACGAGCAGTACTTC.

This clonotype was picked up a small number of times. The CDR3 bases are TGTGCCAGTAGTATTCGGGGGGCGGTGTACAATGAGCAGTTCTTC. Translating gives CASSIRGAVYNEQFF. This chain connects TRBV19 to TRBJ2-1, with D possibly matching TRBD2 (7 bases). Germline V CDR1 and CDR2: LNHDA, SQIVND (reference sequence). V was shortened by 3 bases and J by 4 bases, with 13 bases between the two germline ends. The CDR3 extends over 15 amino acids.

This chain connects TRBV7-9 to TRBJ1-2; D is ambiguous. The CDR3 spans 16 residues. Trimming took 1 base from V and 0 from J, leaving 12 bases between them. Germline V lookup: CDR1 SEHNR, CDR2 FQNEAQ (reference sequence). The CDR3 protein is CASSLDYRGANYGYTF. Written as DNA, the CDR3 is TGTGCCAGCAGCTTAGATTACCGTGGAGCTAACTATGGCTACACCTTC.

This clonotype was picked up many times. CDR3 sequence (DNA): TGTGCCAGCAGCTTTGGAGCGTCCCTCGGGGTTGGCACAGATACGCAGTATTTT. Translation gives CASSFGASLGVGTDTQYF. This chain connects TRBV11-1 to TRBJ2-3; a weak D match, TRBD2 (5 bases). Germline V gene lookup returns CDR1 SGHAT and CDR2 FQDESV (reference sequence). The CDR3 is 18 residues long. V lost 3 bases, J lost 1 base, and 20 bases lay in between.

The V call is TRBV6-1, the J call TRBJ1-1; D is unresolved. CDR1 is MNHNS, CDR2 SASEGT, per germline. The V and J ends lost 7 bases and 3 bases respectively, with 15 bases between them. This CDR3 region has 14 residues. CDR3 coding DNA: TGTGCCAGCACCTCCCTCCGAGACTACACTGAAGCTTTCTTT. The encoded protein is CASTSLRDYTEAFF.

This clonotype was detected only a few times. The rearrangement joins TRBV9 to TRBJ1-4; D is unclear. The germline CDR1 and CDR2 sequences are SGDLS and YYNGEE. The CDR3 length is 16 residues. V was cut by 4 bases and J by 2 bases, with 15 bases left in between. The CDR3 DNA sequence: TGTGCCAGCAGCCCCAATTCGGCATCGACTAATGAAAAACTGTTTTTT. This sequence encodes CASSPNSASTNEKLFF.

This chain links TRBV28 with TRBJ1-1, with D maybe TRBD1 (5 bases). Germline CDR1 is MDHEN and CDR2 is SYDVKM. V lost 4 bases, J lost 0 bases, and 15 bases lay in between. This CDR3 has 16 residues. The CDR3 loop reads CASSSPGQIMNTEAFF. The DNA for the CDR3 is TGTGCCAGCAGTTCGCCGGGGCAGATAATGAACACTGAAGCTTTCTTT.

The chain is built from TRBV19 and TRBJ1-2; D is undetermined. Germline V gene lookup returns CDR1 LNHDA and CDR2 SQIVND (reference sequence). The CDR3 spans 13 residues. V was clipped by 5 bases and J by 5 bases, with 12 bases between them. CDR3 DNA: TGTGCCAGTAGTTGGACTGGCCAGTATGGCTACACCTTC. It encodes CASSWTGQYGYTF.

The rearrangement uses TRBV4-1 and TRBJ2-7; no reliable D call. CDR1 is MGHRA and CDR2 is YSYEKL in the germline V gene. V was clipped by 3 bases and J by 3 bases, with 12 bases between them. The CDR3 consists of 14 residues. This CDR3 is CASSHTTHSYEQYF. CDR3 coding DNA: TGCGCCAGCAGCCATACAACCCACAGCTACGAGCAGTACTTC.

The CDR3, as DNA: TGCGCCAGCAGCTTGGTGCAGGGGACGGGAGAGCAGTACTTC. This gives the protein CASSLVQGTGEQYF. This rearrangement joins TRBV5-1 to TRBJ2-7; maybe TRBD1 (6 bases). The CDR3 sequence is 14 residues long. The V and J ends lost 0 bases and 7 bases respectively, with 14 bases between them. CDR1 is SGHRS and CDR2 is YFSETQ in the germline V gene.

This clonotype occurred many times. The chain carries TRBV12-3 or TRBV12-4 and TRBJ1-2; 11 nucleotides match TRBD1. The trim removed 4 bases at V and 5 bases at J, leaving 6 bases unmatched. The CDR3 consists of 15 residues. The CDR3 DNA follows: TGTGCCAGCAGTTCTGGACAGGGGGCTGCGTATGGCTACACCTTC. Protein sequence: CASSSGQGAAYGYTF.

Many counts were recorded for this clonotype. The chain couples TRBV5-6 to TRBJ2-1; no definite D call. V dropped 2 bases and J dropped 0 bases, with 15 bases sitting between them. CDR3 length: 17 residues. Germline CDR1 SGHDT, CDR2 YYEEEE. The CDR3 region is CASSFTLTESSYNEQFF. The CDR3 DNA is TGTGCCAGCAGCTTTACTCTGACTGAAAGCTCCTACAATGAGCAGTTCTTC.

This clonotype was counted ten times or more. The chain is built from TRBV20-1 and TRBJ2-7; TRBD2 is a possible D gene (6 bases). V was pared by 4 bases and J by 5 bases, with 21 bases between. This CDR3 has 15 amino acids. Looked up from germline, CDR1 is DFQATT and CDR2 is SNEGSKA (reference sequence). The CDR3 DNA reads as TGCAGTGCTACCACATCGACTAGTTTCGACGACGAGCAGTACTTC. As protein: CSATTSTSFDDEQYF.

The DNA of the CDR3 is TGCAGTGCTAGAGACCCCGGACAGGGGCCTGAAGCTTTCTTT. Translation gives CSARDPGQGPEAFF. This chain links TRBV20-1 with TRBJ1-1, with 9 bases fitting TRBD1. CDR3 length: 14 amino acids. With V trimmed by 0 bases and J by 6 bases, 5 bases remained unmatched. Germline CDR1 reads DFQATT; CDR2 reads SNEGSKA (reference sequence).

This clonotype has ten or more counts. The chain has TRBV30 and TRBJ1-6; no reliable D call. From germline, CDR1 is GTSNPN and CDR2 SVGIG (reference sequence). The length of the CDR3 is 15 residues. Trimming took 0 bases from V and 0 from J, leaving 6 bases between them. This CDR3 is CAWSVGSSYNSPLHF. As DNA, the CDR3 is TGTGCCTGGAGTGTTGGGAGCTCCTATAATTCACCCCTCCACTTT.

The table lists this clonotype with many counts. CDR3 sequence reads: CASSEASQNYGYTF. The CDR3 nucleotides read TGTGCCAGCAGTGAAGCGAGCCAGAACTATGGCTACACCTTC. The chain has TRBV6-1 and TRBJ1-2; D not certain. Germline V gene lookup returns CDR1 MNHNS and CDR2 SASEGT. V lost 0 bases and J lost 2, with 7 bases in between. This CDR3 contains 14 residues.

Only a few counts were recorded for this clonotype. J is TRBJ1-2 and V is TRBV14; maybe TRBD1 (5 bases). The ends were cut back, 4 bases at V and 4 bases at J, with 13 bases in the middle. There are 14 residues in the CDR3. From germline, CDR1 is SGHDN and CDR2 FVKESK. The CDR3 region is CASSPWDGTYGYTF. In nucleotides, the CDR3 is TGTGCCAGCAGCCCCTGGGACGGAACCTATGGCTACACCTTC.

Comment on this clonotype: Relative to the germline gene, one junction end is altered; a read error may explain this. The chain carries TRBV7-2 and TRBJ2-5; D may be TRBD2 (6 bases). This CDR3 spans 14 amino acids. CDR1 and CDR2 from the germline V gene are SGHTA and FQGNSA. The CDR3: CAGSSGTVKETQYF. The CDR3 coding sequence is TGTGCCGGCAGCTCCGGGACTGTCAAAGAGACCCAGTACTTC.

The chain links TRBV6-2 or TRBV6-3 to TRBJ2-1; D might be TRBD1 or TRBD2, each matching 5 bases. The CDR3 extends over 15 amino acids. V lost 4 bases and J 10 bases, leaving 20 bases between the germline ends. CDR1 MNHEY and CDR2 SVGEGT come from the germline V gene. The CDR3 region has the DNA TGTGCCAGCAGTTCGCCAGGGATACCTCCGGGGGAGCAGTTCTTC. Protein product: CASSSPGIPPGEQFF.

This clonotype has at least ten counts. The chain is built from TRBV20-1 and TRBJ2-1, with D unclear. Germline CDR1 is DFQATT and CDR2 is SNEGSKA (reference sequence). The CDR3 is 16 amino acids. V gave up 6 bases and J gave up 5 bases, with 23 bases separating them. The CDR3 protein is CSAIEFTSARDNEQFF. DNA for the CDR3: TGCAGTGCCATAGAGTTCACCAGCGCAAGGGACAATGAGCAGTTCTTC.

This clonotype was counted ten times or more. The chain carries TRBV28 and TRBJ2-5; maybe TRBD2 (6 bases). V was shortened by 7 bases and J by 5 bases, with 17 bases between the two germline ends. This CDR3 has 14 residues. Germline-derived CDR1 and CDR2 are MDHEN and SYDVKM. The DNA for the CDR3 is TGTGCCAGCACCCATAGCGGAGCTGCTGAGACCCAGTACTTC. It is translated as CASTHSGAAETQYF. The full variable domain, in which reference TRBV28 and TRBJ2-5 provide the parts outside the CDR3, is DVKVTQSSRYLVKRTGEKVFLECVQDMDHENMFWYRQDPGLGLRLIYFSYDVKMKEKGDIPEGYSVSREKKERFSLILESASTNQTSMYLCASTHSGAAETQYFGPGTRLLVL.

This rearrangement joins TRBV12-3 or TRBV12-4 to TRBJ1-5; D is ambiguous. The CDR3 loop spans 14 amino acids. The V end was cut by 5 bases, the J end by 9 bases, with 17 bases between. The CDR3, as DNA: TGTGCCAGCAGTCCGGGAGGCGGCCGGAGGCCCCAGCATTTT. Its protein is CASSPGGGRRPQHF.

Details on this clonotype: One end of the junction varies from germline; a read error may be responsible. The V call is TRBV3-1, the J call TRBJ2-3, with 7 bases fitting TRBD1. The CDR3 totals 17 residues. CDR1 and CDR2 (germline): LGHDT, YNNKEL (reference sequence). DNA of the CDR3: TGTGCCGGCAGCCCCTCTGGTGCAGGGGGAGTCACAGATACGCAGTATTTT. Translated, it gives CAGSPSGAGGVTDTQYF.

This clonotype was observed at least ten times. The rearrangement links TRBV12-5 to TRBJ2-7; D might be TRBD1 (6 bases). Trimming cost V 1 base and J 1 base, with 11 bases left between them. The V gene's germline CDR1 is LGHNT and CDR2 FRNRAP. The CDR3 covers 15 residues. CDR3 sequence: CASGLGIGQSYEQYF. For the CDR3, the DNA is TGTGCTAGTGGTTTGGGAATTGGACAGTCCTACGAGCAGTACTTC.

At least ten counts were recorded for this clonotype. The chain carries TRBV20-1 and TRBJ2-5; 14 nucleotides agree with TRBD2. CDR1 is DFQATT and CDR2 is SNEGSKA in the germline V gene (reference sequence). The CDR3 has 15 residues. J was trimmed by 5 bases and V by 2 bases; bases with no gene match: 4. The CDR3 DNA follows: TGCAGTGCTAGACGACTAGCGGGAGGGCCTGAGACCCAGTACTTC. Amino acids: CSARRLAGGPETQYF.

This clonotype was recorded a few times. The chain links TRBV19 to TRBJ2-1; unclear D gene. This CDR3 contains 15 residues. V was shortened by 1 base and J by 2 bases, with 9 bases between the two germline ends. The V gene's germline CDR1 is LNHDA and CDR2 SQIVND (reference sequence). This CDR3 reads CASSIGYMPYNEQFF. In DNA, the CDR3 is TGTGCCAGTAGTATAGGTTACATGCCCTACAATGAGCAGTTCTTC.

Ten or more counts support this clonotype. The V gene is TRBV28, the J gene TRBJ2-7, with D uncertain. The germline V gene encodes CDR1 MDHEN and CDR2 SYDVKM. With 3 bases removed from V and 2 bases from J, the gap between germline ends came to 8 bases. CDR3 length: 13 amino acids. The CDR3 is CASSFTDAYEQYF. The CDR3 DNA is TGTGCCAGCAGTTTTACCGATGCCTACGAGCAGTACTTC.

This rearrangement joins TRBV18 to TRBJ2-7, with D possibly being TRBD2 (5 bases). The length of the CDR3 is 13 residues. Germline CDR1 and CDR2: KGHSH and LQKENI. The germline V and J ends were trimmed by 3 bases and 9 bases, with 15 bases remaining between them. The CDR3 DNA follows: TGTGCCAGCTCACCTGGGCAAGACCGGGGGCAGTACTTC. It specifies CASSPGQDRGQYF.

This clonotype has just a few counts. The chain has TRBV10-3 and TRBJ2-4; D possibly uses TRBD1 or TRBD2 (5 bases each). Trimming removed 10 bases from V and 7 bases from J, with 17 bases in between. The germline gives CDR1 ENHRY, CDR2 SYGVKD. This CDR3 contains 13 residues. In DNA form, the CDR3 reads TGTGCCAGCAGCCCCAGGGAGACGAACATTCAGTACTTC. Protein: CASSPRETNIQYF.